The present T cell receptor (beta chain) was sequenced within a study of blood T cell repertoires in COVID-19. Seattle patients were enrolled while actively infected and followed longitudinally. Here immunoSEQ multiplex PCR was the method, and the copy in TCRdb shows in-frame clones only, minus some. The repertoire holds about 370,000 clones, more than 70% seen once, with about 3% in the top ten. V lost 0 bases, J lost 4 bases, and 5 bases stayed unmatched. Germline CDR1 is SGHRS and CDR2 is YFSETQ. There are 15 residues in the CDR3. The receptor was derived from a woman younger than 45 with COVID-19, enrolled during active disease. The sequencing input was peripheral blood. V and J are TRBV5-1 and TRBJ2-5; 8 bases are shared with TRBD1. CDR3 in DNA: TGCGCCAGCAGCTTGGGGACAGGGCGGGGAGAGACCCAGTACTTC. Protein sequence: CASSLGTGRGETQYF.